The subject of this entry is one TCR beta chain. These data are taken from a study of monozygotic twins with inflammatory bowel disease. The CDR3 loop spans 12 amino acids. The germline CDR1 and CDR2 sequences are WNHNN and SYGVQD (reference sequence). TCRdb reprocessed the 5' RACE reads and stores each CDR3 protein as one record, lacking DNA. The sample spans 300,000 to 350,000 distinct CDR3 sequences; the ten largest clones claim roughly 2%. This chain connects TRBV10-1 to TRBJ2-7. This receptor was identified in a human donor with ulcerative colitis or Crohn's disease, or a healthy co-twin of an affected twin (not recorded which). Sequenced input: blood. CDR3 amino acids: CASSSDFGEQYF.